This passage covers 7 T cell receptor beta chains from one sample sequenced in a study of control samples from healthy donors and cancer patients. Only in-frame clones appear in the TCRdb table, and some are missing; sequencing was by immunoSEQ multiplex PCR. This sample carries about 95,000 clones, roughly 80% of them seen once, and the ten largest clones take 15% to 20%. Input material: blood. These receptors originate from a man aged 25-45 years in good health.

V usage is TRBV6-1 and J usage is TRBJ2-1; 8 nucleotides line up with TRBD2. The CDR3 sequence is 17 residues long. CDR1 and CDR2 (germline): MNHNS, SASEGT. With V trimmed by 1 base and J by 4 bases, 9 bases remained unmatched. Here the CDR3 reads CASSEGDSGVFYNEQFF. CDR3 nucleotide sequence: TGTGCCAGCAGTGAAGGAGATAGCGGGGTTTTTTACAATGAGCAGTTCTTC.

A note on this clone: One junction end does not reproduce the germline sequence, and a read error may be involved. The CDR3 coding sequence is TGTGCCAGTAGTAACGTTGGCCCAGACACGCAGTATTTT. Amino acid sequence: CASSNVGPDTQYF. This chain links TRBV19 with TRBJ2-3; D is unclear. This CDR3 contains 13 residues. Per the germline V gene, CDR1 is LNHDA and CDR2 is SQIVND (reference sequence).

J is TRBJ2-1 and V is TRBV11-2, with TRBD1 matching 7 bases. The CDR3 is 16 amino acids. CDR1 and CDR2 from the germline V gene are SGHAT and FQNNGV. The V and J ends lost 0 bases and 4 bases, in that order; junction bases with no gene match: 6. For the CDR3, the DNA is TGTGCCAGCAGCTTAGAGTTTGGGACAGCATACAATGAGCAGTTCTTC. Its translation: CASSLEFGTAYNEQFF.

CDR3 protein: CASSHGLAGGIYNEQFF. CDR3 bases: TGTGCCAGCAGCCATGGACTAGCGGGGGGCATCTACAATGAGCAGTTCTTC. The chain has TRBV7-9 and TRBJ2-1; 14 bases match TRBD2. V was pared by 5 bases and J by 3 bases, with 6 bases of the junction left unmatched. The germline CDR1 and CDR2 sequences are SEHNR and FQNEAQ (reference sequence). This CDR3 region has 17 residues.

The chain is built from TRBV15 and TRBJ1-5; 7 bases are a match to TRBD1. The CDR3 sequence is 13 residues long. V lost 9 bases to trimming and J lost 6 bases; unmatched junction nucleotides: 8. Germline V gives CDR1 LNHNV, CDR2 YYDKDF (reference sequence). The CDR3 here is CATSQQGSQPQHF. As DNA, the CDR3 is TGTGCCACTTCCCAACAGGGGTCTCAGCCCCAGCATTTT.

This chain joins TRBV9 and TRBJ1-2; no clear D. The CDR3 runs 12 residues. Trimming stripped 3 bases from V and 1 base from J, with 4 bases between. Looked up from germline, CDR1 is SGDLS and CDR2 is YYNGEE. CDR3 residues: CASSGINYGYTF. The CDR3 DNA reads TGTGCCAGCAGCGGGATTAACTATGGCTACACCTTC.

The chain links TRBV5-8 to TRBJ1-1; possible D gene TRBD1, 5 bases. Looked up from germline, CDR1 is SGHTS and CDR2 is YDEGEE. V was pared by 1 base and J by 4 bases, with 11 bases between. The CDR3 sequence is 14 residues long. This CDR3 reads CASSLRGSSTEAFF. In DNA form, the CDR3 reads TGTGCCAGCAGCTTGAGGGGTTCTAGCACTGAAGCTTTCTTT.